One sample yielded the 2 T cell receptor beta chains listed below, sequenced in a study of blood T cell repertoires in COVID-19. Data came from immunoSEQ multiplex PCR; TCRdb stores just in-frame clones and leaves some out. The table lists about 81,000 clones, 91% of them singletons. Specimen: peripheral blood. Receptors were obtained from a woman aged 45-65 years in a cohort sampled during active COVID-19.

The CDR3 loop is CASREPSGTLNEQFF. The CDR3 DNA follows: TGTGCCAGCAGGGAGCCTAGCGGGACCCTCAATGAGCAGTTCTTC. This chain links TRBV11-1 with TRBJ2-1; 9 bases match TRBD2. This CDR3 is built from 15 residues. Germline V CDR1 and CDR2: SGHAT, FQDESV (reference sequence). Trimming removed 6 bases from V and 6 bases from J; junction bases left unmatched: 9.

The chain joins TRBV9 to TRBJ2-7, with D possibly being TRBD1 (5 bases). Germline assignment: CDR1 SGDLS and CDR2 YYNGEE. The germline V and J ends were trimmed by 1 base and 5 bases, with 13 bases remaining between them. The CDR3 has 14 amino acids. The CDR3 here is CASSVKSGYDEQYF. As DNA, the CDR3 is TGTGCCAGCAGCGTAAAGTCAGGGTACGACGAGCAGTACTTC.